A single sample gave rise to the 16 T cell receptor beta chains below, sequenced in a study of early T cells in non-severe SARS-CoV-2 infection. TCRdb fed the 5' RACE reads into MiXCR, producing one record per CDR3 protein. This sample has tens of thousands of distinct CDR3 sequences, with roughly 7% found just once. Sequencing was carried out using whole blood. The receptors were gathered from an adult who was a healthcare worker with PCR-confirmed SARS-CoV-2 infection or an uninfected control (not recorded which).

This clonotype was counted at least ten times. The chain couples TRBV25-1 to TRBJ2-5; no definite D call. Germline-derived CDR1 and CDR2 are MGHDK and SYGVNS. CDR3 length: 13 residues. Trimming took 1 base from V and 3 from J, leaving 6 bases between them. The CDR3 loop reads CASSESREETQYF. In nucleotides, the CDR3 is TGTGCCAGCAGTGAATCGAGAGAAGAGACCCAGTACTTC.

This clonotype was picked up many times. For the CDR3, the DNA is TGTGCCAGCAGCCCCCGACAGGGATCCTACAATGAGCAGTTCTTC. Translation: CASSPRQGSYNEQFF. The chain recombines TRBV7-8 with TRBJ2-1, with 7 nucleotides matching TRBD1. This CDR3 has 15 amino acids. V shed 5 bases and J 1 base; nucleotides not matched to a gene: 5. From germline, CDR1 is SGHVS and CDR2 FQNEAQ.

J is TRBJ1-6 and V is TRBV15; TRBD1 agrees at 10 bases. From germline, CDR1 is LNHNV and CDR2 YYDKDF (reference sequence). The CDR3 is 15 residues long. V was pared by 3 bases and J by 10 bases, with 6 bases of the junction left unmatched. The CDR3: CATSREGTGVSPLHF. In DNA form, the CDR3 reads TGTGCCACCAGCAGGGAAGGGACAGGGGTATCACCCCTCCACTTT.

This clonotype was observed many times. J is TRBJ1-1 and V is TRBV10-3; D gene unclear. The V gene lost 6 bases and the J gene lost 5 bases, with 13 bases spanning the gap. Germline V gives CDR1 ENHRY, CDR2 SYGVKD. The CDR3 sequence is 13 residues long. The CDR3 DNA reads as TGTGCCATCAGCCAAAAAGAAGGGACTGAAGCTTTCTTT. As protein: CAISQKEGTEAFF.

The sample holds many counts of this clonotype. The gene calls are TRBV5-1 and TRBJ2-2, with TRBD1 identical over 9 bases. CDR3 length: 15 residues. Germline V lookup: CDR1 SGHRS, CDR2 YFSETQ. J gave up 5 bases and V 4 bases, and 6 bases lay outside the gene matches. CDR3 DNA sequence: TGCGCCAGCAGCCAACCGGGACAGGGAACCGGGGAGCTGTTTTTT. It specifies CASSQPGQGTGELFF.

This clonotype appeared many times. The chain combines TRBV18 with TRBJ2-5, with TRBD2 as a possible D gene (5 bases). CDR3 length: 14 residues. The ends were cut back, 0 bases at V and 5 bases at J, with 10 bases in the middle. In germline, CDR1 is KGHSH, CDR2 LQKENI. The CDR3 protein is CASSPPAGMETQYF. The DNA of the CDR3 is TGTGCCAGCTCACCACCGGCCGGGATGGAGACCCAGTACTTC. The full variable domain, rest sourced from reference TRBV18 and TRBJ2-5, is NAGVMQNPRHLVRRRGQEARLRCSPMKGHSHVYWYRQLPEEGLKFMVYLQKENIIDESGMPKERFSAEFPKEGPSILRIQQVVRGDSAAYFCASSPPAGMETQYFGPGTRLLVL.

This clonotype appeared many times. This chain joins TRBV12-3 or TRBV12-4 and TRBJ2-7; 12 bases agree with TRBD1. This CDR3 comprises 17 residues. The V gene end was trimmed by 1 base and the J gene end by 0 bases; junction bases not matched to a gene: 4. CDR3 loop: CASSLGDRGPSSYEQYF. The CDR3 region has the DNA TGTGCCAGCAGTTTAGGGGACAGGGGGCCCTCCTCCTACGAGCAGTACTTC.

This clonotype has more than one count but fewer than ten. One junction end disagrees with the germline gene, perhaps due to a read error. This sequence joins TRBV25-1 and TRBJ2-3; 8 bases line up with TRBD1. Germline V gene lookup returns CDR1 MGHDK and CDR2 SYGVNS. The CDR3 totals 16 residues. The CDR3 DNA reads TGTGCCAGCACATCGGACAGGGATGAGAGCACAGATACGCAGTTTTTT. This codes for CASTSDRDESTDTQFF.

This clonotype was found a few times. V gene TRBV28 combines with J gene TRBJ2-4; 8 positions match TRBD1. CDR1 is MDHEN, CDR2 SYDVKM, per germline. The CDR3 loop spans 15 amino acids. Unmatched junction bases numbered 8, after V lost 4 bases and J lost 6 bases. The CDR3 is CASSSQGAKGNIQYF. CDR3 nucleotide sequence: TGTGCCAGCAGTTCCCAGGGGGCGAAGGGAAACATTCAGTACTTC.

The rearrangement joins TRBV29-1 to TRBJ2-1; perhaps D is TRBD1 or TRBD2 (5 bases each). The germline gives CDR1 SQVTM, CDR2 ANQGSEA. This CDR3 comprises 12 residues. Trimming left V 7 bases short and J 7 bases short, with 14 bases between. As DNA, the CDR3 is TGCAGCGCAGTCCAGGGCGGGAATGAGCAGTTCTTC. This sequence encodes CSAVQGGNEQFF.

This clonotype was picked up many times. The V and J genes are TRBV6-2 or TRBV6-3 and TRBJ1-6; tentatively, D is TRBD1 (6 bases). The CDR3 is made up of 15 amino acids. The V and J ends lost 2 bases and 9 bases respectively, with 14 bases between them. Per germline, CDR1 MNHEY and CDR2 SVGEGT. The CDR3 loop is CASSYRRQASSPLHF. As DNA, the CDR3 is TGTGCCAGCAGTTACCGGCGACAGGCGTCTTCACCCCTCCACTTT.

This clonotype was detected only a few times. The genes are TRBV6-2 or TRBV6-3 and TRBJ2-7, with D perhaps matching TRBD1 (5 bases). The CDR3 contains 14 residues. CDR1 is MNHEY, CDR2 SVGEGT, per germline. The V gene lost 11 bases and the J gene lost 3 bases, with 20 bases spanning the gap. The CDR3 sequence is CAVKIRTSDYEQYF. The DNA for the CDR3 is TGTGCCGTAAAAATCAGGACAAGTGACTACGAGCAGTACTTC.

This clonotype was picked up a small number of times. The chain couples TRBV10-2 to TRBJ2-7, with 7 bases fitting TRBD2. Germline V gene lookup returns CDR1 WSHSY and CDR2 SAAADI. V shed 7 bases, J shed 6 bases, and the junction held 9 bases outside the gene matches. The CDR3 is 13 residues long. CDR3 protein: CASTRTSWGEQYF. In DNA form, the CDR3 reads TGCGCCAGCACTCGGACTAGTTGGGGCGAGCAGTACTTC.

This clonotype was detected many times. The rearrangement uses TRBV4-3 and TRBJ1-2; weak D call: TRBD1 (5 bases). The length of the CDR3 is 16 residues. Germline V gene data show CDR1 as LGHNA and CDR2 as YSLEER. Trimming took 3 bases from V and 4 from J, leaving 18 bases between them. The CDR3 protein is CASSHPFTGPSYGYTF. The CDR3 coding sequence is TGCGCCAGCAGCCATCCCTTTACAGGTCCCTCCTATGGCTACACCTTC.

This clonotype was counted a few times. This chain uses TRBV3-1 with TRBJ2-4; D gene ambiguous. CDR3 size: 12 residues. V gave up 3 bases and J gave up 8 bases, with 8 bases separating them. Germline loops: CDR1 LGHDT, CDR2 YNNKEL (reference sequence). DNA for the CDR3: TGTGCCAGCAGCCACAGTGGGGACATTCAGTACTTC. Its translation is CASSHSGDIQYF.

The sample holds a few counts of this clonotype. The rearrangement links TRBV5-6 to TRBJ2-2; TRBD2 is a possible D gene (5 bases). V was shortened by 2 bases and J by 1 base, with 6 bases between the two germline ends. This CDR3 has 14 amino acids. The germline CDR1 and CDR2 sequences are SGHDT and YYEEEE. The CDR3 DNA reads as TGTGCCAGCAGCTTTGGAGGGAACACCGGGGAGCTGTTTTTT. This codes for CASSFGGNTGELFF.